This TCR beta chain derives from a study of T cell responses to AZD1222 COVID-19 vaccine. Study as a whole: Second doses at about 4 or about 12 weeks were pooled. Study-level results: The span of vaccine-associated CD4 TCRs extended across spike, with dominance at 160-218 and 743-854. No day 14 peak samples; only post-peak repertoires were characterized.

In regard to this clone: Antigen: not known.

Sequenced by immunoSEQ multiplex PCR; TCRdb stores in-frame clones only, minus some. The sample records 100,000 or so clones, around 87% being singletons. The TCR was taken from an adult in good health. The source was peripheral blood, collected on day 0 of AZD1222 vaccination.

In nucleotides, the CDR3 is TGTGCCAGCAGGCAAGGGGTGTCTGGCTACACCTTC. Encoded protein: CASRQGVSGYTF. V is TRBV28 and J is TRBJ1-2, with D possibly TRBD1 on 5 matching bases. The length of the CDR3 is 12 residues. Trimming pared 6 bases from V and 7 bases from J, leaving 12 bases between. Looked up from germline, CDR1 is MDHEN and CDR2 is SYDVKM.